The 27 T cell receptor beta chains presented below share a single source sample, sequenced in a study of glioma-infiltrating T cells (dated by TCRdb to between 2015 and 2016). The sequencer listed for this sample is Illumina MiSeq. The iRepertoire nested amplicon-rescue multiplex PCR (arm-PCR) platform was used to amplify TCR alpha and beta CDR3 regions from RNA. TCRdb's own reprocessing of the public reads used fastp at Q25 and MiXCR and kept productive beta chains. CDR3 protein duplicates are merged, each entry listing the most common genes and DNA. The table for this sample lists about 130,000 distinct CDR3 sequences; about 25% of them were counted only once. The ten largest clones represent 27% of the sample. Input material: glioma tissue, nonneoplastic brain tissue, or PBMCs (not recorded which). The receptors stem from a human donor with low-grade glioma or glioblastoma, undergoing nonglioma brain surgery, or in good health (not recorded which).

The CDR3 spells CASSNTGDTEAFF. The CDR3 DNA is TGTGCCAGTAGTAACACAGGGGACACTGAAGCTTTCTTT. The J gene is TRBJ1-1, the V gene TRBV19; 7 bases agree with TRBD1. The trim removed 4 bases at V and 3 bases at J, leaving 2 bases unmatched. The CDR3 covers 13 residues. Germline CDR1 is LNHDA and CDR2 is SQIVND (reference sequence).

The chain employs TRBV7-2 and TRBJ1-1; D not certain. Trimming cost V 5 bases and J 3 bases, with 13 bases left between them. The germline V gene encodes CDR1 SGHTA and CDR2 FQGNSA. There are 14 residues in the CDR3. The CDR3 is CASSPGIFDTEAFF. As DNA, the CDR3 is TGTGCCAGCAGCCCGGGTATATTTGACACTGAAGCTTTCTTT.

This chain links TRBV20-1 with TRBJ1-2; a possible D gene is TRBD1 (5 bases). Germline CDR1 is DFQATT and CDR2 is SNEGSKA (reference sequence). The CDR3 sequence is 13 residues long. Here the CDR3 DNA reads TGCAGGCCAAGCTGGGGGACTAACTATGGCTACACCTTC. Residues: CRPSWGTNYGYTF.

V is TRBV12-3 or TRBV12-4 and J is TRBJ2-7; TRBD1 or TRBD2 may be the D gene (6 bases each). There are 12 residues in the CDR3. V lost 4 bases and J 6 bases, leaving 10 bases between the germline ends. The CDR3 nucleotides are TGTGCCAGCAGTTCTGGGGGGCCCGAGCAGTACGTC. Translating gives CASSSGGPEQYV.

This clonotype was detected many times. The rearrangement links TRBV15 to TRBJ1-2; no definite D call. Germline V gene sequence: CDR1 LNHNV, CDR2 YYDKDF (reference sequence). V was trimmed by 0 bases and J by 0 bases, leaving 11 bases between them. CDR3 length: 16 residues. CDR3 coding DNA: TGTGCCACCAGCAGAGATCCTGGACTCACTAACTATGGCTACACCTTC. It encodes CATSRDPGLTNYGYTF.

This clonotype was observed many times. The chain has TRBV7-9 and TRBJ1-3; 8 bases line up with TRBD1. This CDR3 region has 15 residues. Trimming at V came to 4 bases and at J to 3 bases, leaving 5 bases not matched to a gene. In germline, CDR1 is SEHNR, CDR2 FQNEAQ (reference sequence). CDR3 sequence: CASSSGQVIGNTIYF. CDR3 bases: TGTGCCAGCAGCTCGGGACAGGTCATTGGAAACACCATATATTTT. Variable domain in full (rest from reference TRBV7-9 and TRBJ1-3): DTGVSQNPRHKITKRGQNVTFRCDPISEHNRLYWYRQTLGQGPEFLTYFQNEAQLEKSRLLSDRFSAERPKGSFSTLEIQRTEQGDSAMYLCASSSGQVIGNTIYFGEGSWLTVV.

In its sample, this clonotype was seen many times. CDR3 coding DNA: TGTGCCTGCCGGACTAGTGGTTCCCCCTACGAGCAGTACGTC. Translated: CACRTSGSPYEQYV. V and J are TRBV7-3 and TRBJ2-7; 7 positions match TRBD2. Losses at the gene ends were 11 bases for V and 2 bases for J; bases not matched to a gene: 12. There are 14 residues in the CDR3. The V gene's germline CDR1 is SGHTA and CDR2 FQGTGA.

This clonotype was counted only a few times. This chain links TRBV12-3 or TRBV12-4 with TRBJ1-3, with a tentative D call TRBD1 (5 bases). Trimming shortened V by 8 bases and J by 0 bases, and 8 bases separated the two germline ends. The CDR3 runs 13 residues. CDR3 DNA: TGTGCCAGCGCCGACAGCTCTGGAAACACCATATATTTT. Its protein product is CASADSSGNTIYF.

The chain recombines TRBV20-1 with TRBJ1-2; D not certain. Germline V gene data show CDR1 as DFQATT and CDR2 as SNEGSKA (reference sequence). This CDR3 has 11 amino acids. CDR3 region: CIAERARGYTF. Written as DNA, the CDR3 is TGCATTGCCGAACGGGCTCGGGGCTACACCTTC.

V gene TRBV28 combines with J gene TRBJ1-2; 7 nucleotides agree with TRBD1. This CDR3 has 13 residues. The germline gives CDR1 MDHEN, CDR2 SYDVKM. The ends lost 5 bases at V and 4 bases at J; junction bases unmatched: 4. The CDR3 nucleotides read TGTGCCAGCAGTCCCGGACAGGTCTATGGCTACACCTTC. This sequence encodes CASSPGQVYGYTF.

The chain has TRBV29-1 and TRBJ1-1; D remains ambiguous. The CDR3 covers 13 residues. CDR1 is SQVTM, CDR2 ANQGSEA, per germline. V lost 0 bases and J 6 bases, leaving 11 bases between the germline ends. CDR3 sequence: CSVEDPGPSEAFF. The CDR3 DNA is TGCAGCGTTGAAGATCCAGGACCATCTGAAGCTTTCTTT. The entire variable domain, with the rest obtained from reference TRBV29-1 and TRBJ1-1, is as follows: SAVISQKPSRDICQRGTSLTIQCQVDSQVTMMFWYRQQPGQSLTLIATANQGSEATYESGFVIDKFPISRPNLTFSTLTVSNMSPEDSSIYLCSVEDPGPSEAFFGQGTRLTVV.

The chain is built from TRBV7-9 and TRBJ1-5, with 7 bases lining up with TRBD1. The ends lost 3 bases at V and 5 bases at J; junction bases unmatched: 4. Germline CDR1 SEHNR, CDR2 FQNEAQ (reference sequence). The CDR3 has 14 residues. CDR3 bases: TGTGCCAGCAGCTTTGGACAGGAGTATCAGCCCCAGCATTTT. It translates to CASSFGQEYQPQHF.

Concerning this clonotype itself: A much bigger clone sits one base away, suggesting this may be a read error. The rearrangement links TRBV24-1 to TRBJ2-3; maybe TRBD2 (5 bases). V shed 2 bases and J shed 2 bases, with 13 bases lying between them. Looked up from germline, CDR1 is KGHDR and CDR2 is SFDVKD. The length of the CDR3 is 16 residues. CDR3 sequence reads: CATSDYRARDTDTQYF. The CDR3 nucleotides read TGTGCCACCAGTGATTATCGAGCGAGGGACACAGATACGCAGTATTTT.

The chain joins TRBV6-1 to TRBJ1-3, with no clear D. The CDR3 is 15 residues long. Between the trimmed V and J ends, which lost 6 bases and 0 bases, there was a span of 12 bases. Germline V gene lookup returns CDR1 MNHNS and CDR2 SASEGT. This CDR3 reads CASSKTATSGNTIYF. The CDR3 nucleotides read TGTGCCAGCAGCAAAACGGCCACCTCTGGAAACACCATATATTTT.

About this clonotype itself: A much bigger clone sits one base away, suggesting this may be a read error. The V call is TRBV7-7, the J call TRBJ1-1; D remains ambiguous. CDR3 size: 13 residues. Germline loops: CDR1 SSHAT, CDR2 FNYEAQ (reference sequence). Trimming stripped 7 bases from V and 7 bases from J, with 16 bases between. CDR3 in amino acids: CASTLRRIDEAFF. As DNA, the CDR3 is TGTGCCAGCACCCTCCGGCGAATAGATGAAGCTTTCTTT.

Only a few counts were recorded for this clonotype. Written as DNA, the CDR3 is TGCAGTGCAGGGACAGGGGGATATCAGCCCCAGCATTTT. Amino acids: CSAGTGGYQPQHF. The gene calls are TRBV20-1 and TRBJ1-5; 11 nucleotides match TRBD1. The trim removed 6 bases at V and 5 bases at J, leaving 3 bases unmatched. Germline-derived CDR1 and CDR2 are DFQATT and SNEGSKA (reference sequence). This CDR3 is 13 amino acids long.

This clonotype occurred a few times. The V and J genes are TRBV7-6 and TRBJ2-3; 8 bases line up with TRBD2. The CDR3 extends over 14 amino acids. CDR1 is SGHVS, CDR2 FNYEAQ, per germline. V trimming: 1 base; J trimming: 7 bases; junction bases outside the gene matches: 4. This CDR3 reads CASSLELAAYTQYF. CDR3 DNA sequence: TGTGCCAGCAGCTTAGAACTAGCGGCATATACGCAGTATTTT.

There are many counts of this clonotype. J is TRBJ1-1 and V is TRBV25-1; D call uncertain. The CDR3 is 17 residues long. V was clipped by 3 bases and J by 1 base, with 18 bases between them. Germline CDR1 MGHDK, CDR2 SYGVNS. CDR3 nucleotides: TGTGCCAGCAGTGACCCCATAGGGCGAGACGGGAACACTGAAGCTTTCTTT. Encoded protein: CASSDPIGRDGNTEAFF.

The gene calls are TRBV2 and TRBJ2-1; no definite D call. The V gene lost 11 bases and the J gene lost 1 base, with 24 bases spanning the gap. Germline V lookup: CDR1 SNHLY, CDR2 FYNNEI. The CDR3 runs 17 residues. CDR3 DNA sequence: TGTGCCGGTACCTTTAAGGCAGGAGACCGGTCCTACAATGAGCAGTTCTTC. Protein product: CAGTFKAGDRSYNEQFF.

V gene TRBV7-9 combines with J gene TRBJ1-2; D is unclear. The germline V gene has CDR1 SEHNR and CDR2 FQNEAQ (reference sequence). The CDR3 runs to 15 residues. V lost 4 bases, J lost 4 bases, and 16 bases lay in between. The CDR3 here is CASSSGSRGVYGYTF. The CDR3 region has the DNA TGTGCCAGCAGCTCTGGGTCGAGAGGCGTCTATGGCTACACCTTC.

The rearrangement links TRBV14 to TRBJ1-1; D ambiguous. The V end was cut by 0 bases, the J end by 1 base, with 3 bases between. This CDR3 contains 13 residues. Germline V gene data show CDR1 as SGHDN and CDR2 as FVKESK. CDR3 sequence (DNA): TGTGCCAGCAGCCAAGAAGGGAACACTGAAGCTTTCTTT. Translated, it gives CASSQEGNTEAFF.

To note about this clonotype: Mismatch with germline at one junction end may stem from a read error. This chain joins TRBV7-9 and TRBJ2-3; the D is unclear. The CDR3 is made up of 16 amino acids. Germline V lookup: CDR1 SEHNR, CDR2 FQNEAQ (reference sequence). DNA of the CDR3: TGTGCCAGCAGCTTAGATGGGTCTCCCCGCACAGATACGCAGTCTTTT. It yields the protein CASSLDGSPRTDTQSF.

This clonotype was seen more than once but under ten times. J is TRBJ2-3 and V is TRBV7-9, with 10 positions matching TRBD2. V was pared by 6 bases and J by 2 bases, with 2 bases of the junction left unmatched. Germline V gives CDR1 SEHNR, CDR2 FQNEAQ (reference sequence). This CDR3 contains 14 residues. This CDR3 is CASRGLANTDTQYF. For the CDR3, the DNA is TGTGCCAGCAGGGGACTAGCGAACACAGATACGCAGTATTTT.

This clonotype came up many times. This rearrangement joins TRBV7-2 to TRBJ2-3; TRBD1 matches 10 bases. The trim removed 8 bases at V and 3 bases at J, leaving 5 bases unmatched. Germline V gene lookup returns CDR1 SGHTA and CDR2 FQGNSA. CDR3 length: 14 residues. The CDR3 protein is CASRDRGGTDTQYF. The DNA for the CDR3 is TGTGCCAGCCGGGACAGGGGTGGGACAGATACGCAGTATTTT.

The V and J genes are TRBV19 and TRBJ2-3; D possibly uses TRBD1 or TRBD2 (5 bases each). The CDR3 length is 13 residues. Germline CDR1 is LNHDA and CDR2 is SQIVND (reference sequence). V lost 9 bases, J lost 2 bases, and 12 bases lay in between. CDR3 region: CASNPGTTDTQYF. CDR3 bases: TGTGCCAGCAACCCTGGGACCACAGATACGCAGTATTTT.

This clonotype was seen ten or more times. The rearrangement uses TRBV20-1 and TRBJ1-1; 9 nucleotides match TRBD1. CDR3 length: 14 amino acids. V gave up 2 bases and J gave up 8 bases; unmatched junction bases: 9. From germline, CDR1 is DFQATT and CDR2 SNEGSKA (reference sequence). This CDR3 is CSARRRTGGTEAFF. The CDR3 DNA sequence: TGCAGTGCTAGAAGACGAACAGGGGGCACGGAAGCTTTCTTT.

This clonotype was counted at least ten times. This rearrangement joins TRBV6-1 to TRBJ1-2; D perhaps matches TRBD1 (5 bases). Germline CDR1 reads MNHNS; CDR2 reads SASEGT. Trimming took 5 bases from V and 5 from J, leaving 21 bases between them. The CDR3 contains 16 residues. In DNA, the CDR3 is TGTGCCAGCAGTCCTATTAGGACGGGCGGGGGGTATGGCTACACCTTC. Translating it yields CASSPIRTGGGYGYTF.